The 5 T cell receptor beta chains below all came from one sample that was sequenced in a study of blood T cell repertoires in COVID-19. The method was immunoSEQ multiplex PCR; TCRdb's version includes in-frame clones alone and lacks a portion of them. This sample yields over 250,000 clones, of which nearly 90% are seen a single time; about 1% belongs to the top ten. Sequencing was done on a sample of PBMCs or T cells enriched from blood (not recorded which). Receptor source: a woman younger than 45 who had recovered from COVID-19.

V and J are TRBV19 and TRBJ2-1; 7 positions agree with TRBD2. Germline lookup yields CDR1 LNHDA and CDR2 SQIVND (reference sequence). The CDR3 runs to 13 residues. The V segment lost 9 bases and the J segment 5 bases; nucleotides outside the gene matches: 7. CDR3 sequence (DNA): TGTGCCAGCCATTCCGGGACTAACAATGAGCAGTTCTTC. Its protein is CASHSGTNNEQFF.

This clone was recorded once. The gene calls are TRBV27 and TRBJ1-1; 7 positions agree with TRBD1. The CDR3 length is 15 residues. V lost 5 bases, J lost 4 bases, and 10 bases stayed unmatched. Germline V gives CDR1 MNHEY, CDR2 SMNVEV (reference sequence). DNA of the CDR3: TGTGCCAGCAGTCCAAGGACAGGCCAATCCACTGAAGCTTTCTTT. Its protein product is CASSPRTGQSTEAFF.

CDR3 nucleotide sequence: TGTGCCAGCACTCAAAAGCGGGCAGACATGAACACTGAAGCTTTCTTT. Translating gives CASTQKRADMNTEAFF. This chain uses TRBV21-1 with TRBJ1-1. TRBV21-1 is noted as a pseudogene. The CDR3 spans 16 residues.

The genes are TRBV3-1 (or the pseudogene TRBV3-2) and TRBJ2-3; TRBD2 might be the D (6 bases). The CDR3 is 15 amino acids. CDR1 is LGHDT and CDR2 is YNNKEL in the germline V gene (reference sequence). Trimming shortened V by 1 base and J by 1 base, and 9 bases separated the two germline ends. The CDR3 loop is CASSQGGGGTDTQYF. CDR3 sequence (DNA): TGTGCCAGCAGCCAAGGGGGCGGGGGCACAGATACGCAGTATTTT.

The rearrangement links TRBV10-2 to TRBJ2-1; 9 bases match TRBD2. Per germline, CDR1 WSHSY and CDR2 SAAADI. The CDR3 sequence is 13 residues long. The ends lost 7 bases at V and 6 bases at J; junction bases unmatched: 4. The CDR3 DNA follows: TGCGCCAGCATAGCGGGGGAGTTCAATGAGCAGTTCTTC. Translation gives CASIAGEFNEQFF.